This TCR beta chain comes out of a study of Ad26.COV2.S vaccination and SARS-CoV-2 variants. Libraries were prepared by immunoSEQ multiplex PCR; TCRdb keeps only in-frame clonotypes and omits some of them. The sample lists about 350,000 clones, just over 90% seen once, with around 4.2% in the top ten. Trimming shortened V by 2 bases and J by 3 bases, and 13 bases separated the two germline ends. The CDR3 is 15 amino acids. Germline CDR1 is SGHTA and CDR2 is FQGNSA. Study-wide results and limits: Vaccinees reportedly had broad spike-specific CD8+ and CD4+ T cell responses. Possible underestimation of total T cell responses by the TCR breadth and depth analyses was noted.

Regarding this clone: Its antigen is not known.

The sequencing here drew on peripheral blood, taken after recovery from COVID-19. The receptor was isolated from a human donor who had recovered from COVID-19. The V call is TRBV7-2, the J call TRBJ2-5; D is perhaps TRBD1 or TRBD2 (6 bases each). Here the CDR3 DNA reads TGTGCCAGCAGCTTACGGGGGACACCGAAAGAGACCCAGTACTTC. Amino acids: CASSLRGTPKETQYF.